This T cell receptor beta chain was recorded in a study of immune characterization of retroperitoneal liposarcoma. By share of the sample, this clonotype is medium-sized. CDR3 size: 14 residues. CDR1 and CDR2 (germline): SGHAT, FQNNGV. The V and J ends lost 3 bases and 10 bases, in that order; junction bases with no gene match: 9. TCRdb reanalysed the PCR reads using MiXCR and keeps one entry per CDR3 protein. This sample yields about 8,000 distinct CDR3 sequences, of which around 40% are seen a single time; about 9.4% belongs to the top ten. This chain links TRBV11-2 with TRBJ2-1, with TRBD2 identical over 7 bases. The sample was tumor tissue. The clonotype was recovered from a male donor with retroperitoneal liposarcoma. CDR3 sequence: CASSFNSGDYEQFF. The CDR3 DNA reads TGTGCCAGCAGCTTTAACAGTGGGGACTACGAGCAGTTCTTC.